A selection of T cell receptor beta chains follows, all from one sample in a study of blood T cell repertoires in COVID-19. Clones were sequenced by immunoSEQ multiplex PCR, and TCRdb holds only the in-frame ones, with some missing. The table records almost 20,000 clones, more than 80% of them present only once. The sample taken for sequencing was peripheral blood. These receptor sequences come from a woman in her forties or fifties with active COVID-19. Both conserved end residues are part of each CDR3.

v_gene,CDR3aa
TRBV5-1,CASSHGLRTSGIYNEQFF
TRBV5-1,CASSNLGRDTEAFF
TRBV4-2,CASGAEGLSAGELFF
TRBV7-9,CASSLPGGGYTF
TRBV5-1,CASSLYVGGTEAFF
TRBV5-1,CASSLGTSGSYEQYF
TRBV2,CASGRTGNTGELFF
TRBV11-2,CASSLDPTTSPTGELFF
TRBV30,CAWTLDRGAYEQYF
TRBV5-1,CASSIGQDPGGYTF
TRBV18,CASSSDRASGNTIYF
TRBV7-3,CASSTPTSGDQETQYF
TRBV7-2,CASSLTSESSYEQYF
TRBV28,CASSFLVSNTEAFF
TRBV11-2,CASSLASSGAGGEQFF
TRBV5-1,CASSLVGGKVETQYF
TRBV29-1,CSVDFGYGYTF
TRBV7-8,CASRRDSSYEQYF
TRBV6-5,CASSVGLVGGQPQHF
TRBV7-2,CASSLGSGRYGDEQFF
TRBV7-9,CASSLDRLAGRSFLNEQFF
TRBV15,CATSGRTGSPGANVLTF
TRBV6-5,CASSPGTVGRTEAFF
TRBV5-1,CASSLGLAGEGYNEQFF
TRBV10-3,CAISGGTGRGEAFF
TRBV10-3,CATRDSHHNEQFF
TRBV6-1,CASSEAGAAYEQYF
TRBV5-4,CASSLRQGKNYNEQFF
TRBV28,CASSFGTSYEQYF
TRBV5-1,CASSLANKQFF
TRBV10-2,CASKAEGTPNTEAFF
TRBV11-2,CASSSRGYGYTF
TRBV5-4,CASSRDRANYGYTF
TRBV24-1,CATRLGQSGELFF
TRBV18,CASSPTRREGSYEQYF
TRBV19,CASSIVGMGASNTEAFF
TRBV5-1,CASSSMGGSSSYEQYF
TRBV19,CASSIWEGGAEPQHF
TRBV25-1,CASRVSSLDTQYF
TRBV6-2/TRBV6-3,CASSDTGNQPQHF
TRBV6-1,CASSEPSGLASGELFF
TRBV6-2/TRBV6-3,CASSSTGFLGEKLFF
TRBV3-1/TRBV3-2,CASSQDLLAGWHEQFF
TRBV6-5,CASVSGTGDYGYTF
TRBV12-3/TRBV12-4,CASSFTPSVQYF
TRBV29-1,CSVEVSTGGGLNTEAFF
TRBV28,CASSRTGINTEAFF
TRBV10-3,CAISDVGTSGSYEQFF
TRBV5-1,CASRDATAGGYTF
TRBV19,CASSIVLGGRGYNSPLHF
TRBV5-1,CASSFTGNYEQYF
TRBV28,CASSPTGRGQPQHF